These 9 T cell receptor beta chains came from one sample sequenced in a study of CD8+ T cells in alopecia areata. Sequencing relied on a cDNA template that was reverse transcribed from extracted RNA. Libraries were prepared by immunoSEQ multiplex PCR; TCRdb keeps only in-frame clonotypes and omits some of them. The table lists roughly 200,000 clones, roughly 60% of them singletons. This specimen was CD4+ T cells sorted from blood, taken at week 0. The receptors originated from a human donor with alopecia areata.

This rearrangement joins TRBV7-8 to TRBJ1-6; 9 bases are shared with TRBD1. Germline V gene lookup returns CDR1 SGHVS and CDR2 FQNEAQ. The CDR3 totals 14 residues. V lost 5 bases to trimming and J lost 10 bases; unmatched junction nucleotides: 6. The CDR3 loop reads CASSTTGGRSPLHF. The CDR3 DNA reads TGTGCCAGCAGCACAACAGGGGGCAGGTCACCCCTCCACTTT.

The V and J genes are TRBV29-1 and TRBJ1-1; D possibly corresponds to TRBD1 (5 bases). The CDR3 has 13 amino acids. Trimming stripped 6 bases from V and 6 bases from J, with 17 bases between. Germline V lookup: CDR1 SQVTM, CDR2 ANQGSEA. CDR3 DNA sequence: TGCAGCGTCGGGGACCTCAGAACGGCTGAAGCTTTCTTT. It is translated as CSVGDLRTAEAFF.

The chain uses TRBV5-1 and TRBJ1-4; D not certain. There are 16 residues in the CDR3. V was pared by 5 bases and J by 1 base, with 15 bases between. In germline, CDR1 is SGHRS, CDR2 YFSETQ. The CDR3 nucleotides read TGCGCCAGCAGTCGGGTCGGAGGTGGAACTAATGAAAAACTGTTTTTT. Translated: CASSRVGGGTNEKLFF.

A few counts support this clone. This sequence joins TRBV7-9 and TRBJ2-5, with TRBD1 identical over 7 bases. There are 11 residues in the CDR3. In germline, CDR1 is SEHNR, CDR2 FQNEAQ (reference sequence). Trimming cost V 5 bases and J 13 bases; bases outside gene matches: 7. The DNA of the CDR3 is TGTGCCAGCAGCCCGGACAGGCGGCTGTACTTC. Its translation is CASSPDRRLYF.

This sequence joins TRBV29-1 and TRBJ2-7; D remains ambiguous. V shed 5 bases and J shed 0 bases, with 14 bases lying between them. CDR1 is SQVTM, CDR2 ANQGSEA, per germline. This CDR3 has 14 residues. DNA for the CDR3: TGCAGCGTTAGGGCCGACTTCAGCTCCTACGAGCAGTACTTC. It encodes CSVRADFSSYEQYF.

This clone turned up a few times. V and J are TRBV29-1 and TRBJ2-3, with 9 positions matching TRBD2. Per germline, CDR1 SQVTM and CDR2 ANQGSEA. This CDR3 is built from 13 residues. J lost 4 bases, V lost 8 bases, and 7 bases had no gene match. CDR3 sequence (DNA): TGCAGCTCGGCTGCGGGGGGGCCAGATACGCAGTATTTT. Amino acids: CSSAAGGPDTQYF.

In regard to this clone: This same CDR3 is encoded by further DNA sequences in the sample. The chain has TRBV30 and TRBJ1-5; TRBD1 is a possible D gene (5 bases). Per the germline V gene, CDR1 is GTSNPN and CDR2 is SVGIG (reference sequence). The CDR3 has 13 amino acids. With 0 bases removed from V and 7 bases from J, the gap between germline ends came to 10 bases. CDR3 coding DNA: TGTGCCTGGAGTGTACTGGAGGGGCAGCCCCAGCATTTT. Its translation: CAWSVLEGQPQHF.

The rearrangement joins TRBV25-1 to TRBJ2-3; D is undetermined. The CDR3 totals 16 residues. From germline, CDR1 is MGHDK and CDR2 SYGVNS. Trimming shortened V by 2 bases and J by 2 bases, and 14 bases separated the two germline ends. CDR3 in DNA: TGTGCCAGCAGTGAAGGAAACTTCAAGTACACAGATACGCAGTATTTT. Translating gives CASSEGNFKYTDTQYF. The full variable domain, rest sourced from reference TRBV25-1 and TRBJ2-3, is EADIYQTPRYLVIGTGKKITLECSQTMGHDKMYWYQQDPGMELHLIHYSYGVNSTEKGDLSSESTVSRIRTEHFPLTLESARPSHTSQYLCASSEGNFKYTDTQYFGPGTRLTVL.

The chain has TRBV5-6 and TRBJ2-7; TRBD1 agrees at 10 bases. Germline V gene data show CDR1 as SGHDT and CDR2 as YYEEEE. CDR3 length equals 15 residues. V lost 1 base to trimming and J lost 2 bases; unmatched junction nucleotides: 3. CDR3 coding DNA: TGTGCCAGCAGCTTGAGTGGGACAGGGGCCTACGAGCAGTACTTC. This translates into CASSLSGTGAYEQYF.